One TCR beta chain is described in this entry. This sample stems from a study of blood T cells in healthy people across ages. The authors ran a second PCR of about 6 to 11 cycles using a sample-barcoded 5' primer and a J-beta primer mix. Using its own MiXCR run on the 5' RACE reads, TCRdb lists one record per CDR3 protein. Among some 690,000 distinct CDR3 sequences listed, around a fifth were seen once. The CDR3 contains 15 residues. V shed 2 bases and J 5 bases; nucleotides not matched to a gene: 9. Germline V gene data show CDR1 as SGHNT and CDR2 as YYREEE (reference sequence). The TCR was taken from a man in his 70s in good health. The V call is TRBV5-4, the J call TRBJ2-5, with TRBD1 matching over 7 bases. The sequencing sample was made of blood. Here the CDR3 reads CASSFEGGGWETQYF. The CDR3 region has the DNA TGTGCCAGCAGCTTCGAAGGGGGCGGATGGGAGACCCAGTACTTC.